The 13 T cell receptor beta chains presented below share a single source sample, sequenced in a study of cytomegalovirus exposure and HLA in healthy donors (dated by TCRdb to 2015 to 2018). Libraries were constructed by the immunoSEQ multiplex PCR assay. The multiplex PCR relied on a mix of 60 forward primers for TCR Vbeta segments and 13 reverse primers for TCR Jbeta segments. TCRdb carries this immuneACCESS record with in-frame sequences only. Its versions omit some clonotypes, under half of them owing to an unresolved V gene in the studies checked, with the rest unexplained. This sample is represented by about 180,000 clones; around 84% of them were singletons. Of the sample, 1% is held by the ten largest clones. The sample was PBMCs. These receptors all stem from a boy younger than 10 in good health and CMV-seronegative.

This chain links TRBV7-9 with TRBJ1-5, with D perhaps TRBD1 (6 bases). V lost 5 bases, J lost 4 bases, and 12 bases lay in between. Looked up from germline, CDR1 is SEHNR and CDR2 is FQNEAQ (reference sequence). The CDR3 consists of 14 residues. In DNA, the CDR3 is TGTGCCAGCAGCAAGGGGGGGGATAATCAGCCCCAGCATTTT. Amino acids: CASSKGGDNQPQHF.

This chain links TRBV5-6 with TRBJ1-2, with 12 bases aligning to TRBD1. The germline V gene encodes CDR1 SGHDT and CDR2 YYEEEE. The CDR3 covers 14 residues. The V segment lost 4 bases and the J segment 4 bases; nucleotides outside the gene matches: 2. The CDR3 bases are TGTGCCAGCAGCCCGGGACAGGGGGCCTATGGCTACACCTTC. Its translation is CASSPGQGAYGYTF.

The V and J genes are TRBV27 and TRBJ2-1; 16 bases line up with TRBD2. Germline CDR1 and CDR2: MNHEY and SMNVEV (reference sequence). The CDR3 is 19 residues long. Losses at the gene ends were 0 bases for V and 7 bases for J; bases not matched to a gene: 9. DNA of the CDR3: TGTGCCAGCAGTTTATCGCGAGTCGGGGGACTAGCGGGAGGGAATGAGCAGTTCTTC. Protein product: CASSLSRVGGLAGGNEQFF.

The chain carries TRBV7-8 and TRBJ2-6, with D maybe TRBD1 (5 bases). The germline gives CDR1 SGHVS, CDR2 FQNEAQ. Deletions cut 4 bases from V and 0 bases from J, with 13 bases between. The CDR3 consists of 17 residues. This chain's CDR3 is CASSSSLDSSGANVLTF. The CDR3 nucleotides read TGTGCCAGCAGCTCGTCCTTAGACAGCTCTGGGGCCAACGTCCTGACTTTC.

V usage is TRBV9 and J usage is TRBJ2-7; 14 bases are shared with TRBD2. The junction had 13 bases not matched to a gene; V was cut back by 4 bases and J by 4 bases. The CDR3 spans 18 residues. Germline CDR1 is SGDLS and CDR2 is YYNGEE. The CDR3, as DNA: TGTGCCAGCAGCCCGCCCGGGACTAGCGGGAGTAGCTGGTACGAGCAGTACTTC. Translated: CASSPPGTSGSSWYEQYF.

The chain couples TRBV29-1 to TRBJ1-1; D gene uncertain. The V and J ends lost 2 bases and 4 bases respectively, with 17 bases between them. This CDR3 region has 15 residues. CDR1 is SQVTM, CDR2 ANQGSEA, per germline. This CDR3 reads CSVEMAWALGTEAFF. CDR3 sequence (DNA): TGCAGCGTTGAAATGGCCTGGGCTCTGGGCACTGAAGCTTTCTTT.

A word on this clone: The junction departs from germline at one end; a sequencing error may be responsible. The V gene is TRBV18, the J gene TRBJ1-5, with D possibly TRBD1 on 5 matching bases. CDR1 and CDR2 from the germline V gene are KGHSH and LQKENI. This CDR3 is built from 14 residues. The CDR3 loop is CASSADNSNQLQHF. CDR3 DNA sequence: TGTGCCAGCTCGGCGGACAATAGCAATCAGCTCCAGCATTTT.

This chain joins TRBV11-3 and TRBJ2-1; TRBD2 matches 11 bases. This CDR3 contains 15 residues. The ends lost 3 bases at V and 7 bases at J; junction bases unmatched: 5. Looked up from germline, CDR1 is SGHNT and CDR2 is YENEEA. Here the CDR3 reads CASSFGTSGGNEQFF. The CDR3, as DNA: TGTGCCAGCAGCTTTGGGACTAGCGGAGGAAATGAGCAGTTCTTC.

This clone was recorded only once. This chain joins TRBV30 and TRBJ2-5; TRBD1 agrees at 9 bases. CDR1 is GTSNPN, CDR2 SVGIG, per germline (reference sequence). The CDR3 covers 15 residues. Unmatched junction bases numbered 19, after V lost 3 bases and J lost 14 bases. The CDR3 here is CAWRSPGTGSTTSYF. The CDR3 nucleotides are TGTGCCTGGAGGTCACCCGGGACAGGGAGCACCACGTCCTACTTC.

This clone was picked up a small number of times. The chain couples TRBV6-5 to TRBJ1-2; 7 positions agree with TRBD1. This CDR3 is built from 14 residues. From germline, CDR1 is MNHEY and CDR2 SVGAGI. Trimming at V came to 7 bases and at J to 2 bases, leaving 7 bases not matched to a gene. The CDR3 coding sequence is TGTGCCAGCATTAGGGGGCAGGGGAACTATGGCTACACCTTC. This sequence encodes CASIRGQGNYGYTF.

With regard to this clone: This specimen includes other DNA sequences encoding the same CDR3. The chain employs TRBV5-1 and TRBJ2-1; no clear D. This CDR3 has 13 residues. Germline V gene sequence: CDR1 SGHRS, CDR2 YFSETQ. Trimming removed 0 bases from V and 4 bases from J, with 5 bases in between. The CDR3 here is CASSLGGYNEQFF. The CDR3 bases are TGCGCCAGCAGCTTGGGCGGATACAATGAGCAGTTCTTC.

The chain uses TRBV6-1 and TRBJ2-2, with TRBD2 matching over 8 bases. The CDR3 is 17 amino acids. The ends lost 2 bases at V and 0 bases at J; junction bases unmatched: 5. Germline values: CDR1 MNHNS, CDR2 SASEGT. The CDR3 sequence is CASSEFGGGANTGELFF. CDR3 bases: TGTGCCAGCAGTGAATTCGGGGGGGGAGCGAACACCGGGGAGCTGTTTTTT.

The sample holds one count of this clone. In nucleotides, the CDR3 is TGTGCCATCAGGGGACTTTACAAGGATACGCAGTATTTT. This codes for CAIRGLYKDTQYF. The V gene is TRBV10-3, the J gene TRBJ2-3; D possibly corresponds to TRBD2 (6 bases). Germline V gives CDR1 ENHRY, CDR2 SYGVKD. V was pared by 6 bases and J by 6 bases, with 13 bases between. The CDR3 length is 13 residues.